This section outlines one T cell receptor beta chain sequence together with its context. This sample stems from a study of shared clonotypes between healthy human individuals. The germline V gene encodes CDR1 MDHEN and CDR2 SYDVKM. V lost 5 bases, J lost 4 bases, and 10 bases stayed unmatched. The CDR3 length is 15 residues. Produced via immunoSEQ multiplex PCR; TCRdb's table is partial and in-frame only. The sample records some 1,100,000 clones, approximately 80% being singletons. This receptor was taken from a man between 18 and 35 years old in good health. Some clones in this sample may be carry-over from other donors' samples. V is TRBV28 and J is TRBJ2-7; 8 bases agree with TRBD2. The sequenced material came from memory CD4+ T cells from PBMCs. Subset reported: CD45RA-negative fraction. CDR3 DNA sequence: TGTGCCAGCAGTCCGGGGGGGTCAAATTCTTACGAGCAGTACTTC. It encodes CASSPGGSNSYEQYF.